This T cell receptor (beta chain) appears in the sequencing data of a study of blood T cell repertoires in COVID-19. TCRdb keeps only in-frame clones here, not all; method: immunoSEQ multiplex PCR. The repertoire includes 300,000 to 350,000 clones, about 86% of them detected once, and around 4% sits in the top ten. The CDR3 runs 17 residues. CDR1 and CDR2 (germline): MNHEY, SMNVEV (reference sequence). V lost 4 bases and J lost 8; bases outside the gene matches: 14. Participant-given clinical history determined each cohort assignment. Material for sequencing was PBMCs or T cells enriched from blood (not recorded which). The chain combines TRBV27 with TRBJ1-2, with 12 bases aligning to TRBD1. This sequence was found in a woman aged 40 to 50 with acute COVID-19. The CDR3 protein is CASSSGTGGVPRGGYTF. The CDR3 region has the DNA TGTGCCAGCAGTTCCGGGACAGGGGGCGTCCCCCGAGGGGGCTACACCTTC.